A single sample is the source of the 13 T cell receptor beta chains below, sequenced in a study of T cells in Graves' hyperthyroidism and ophthalmopathy. What was amplified from RNA transcripts were TCR beta CDR3 regions. During a first-round RT-PCR of the TCR CDR3, the HTBI primer set was used. MiXCR was run by TCRdb on the multiplex PCR reads, yielding one entry per CDR3 protein. This sample has around 700,000 distinct CDR3 sequences; under 20% occur once, and the top ten carry around 17%. The sequencing input was blood. The source of these receptors is a woman between 45 and 65 years old with Graves' hyperthyroidism that later progressed to Graves' ophthalmopathy.

This clonotype has a count of ten or more. The chain has TRBV12-3 or TRBV12-4 and TRBJ2-2, with TRBD2 matching over 12 bases. The CDR3 has 19 amino acids. V was pared by 7 bases and J by 4 bases, with 16 bases of the junction left unmatched. The chain's CDR3 is CASTPPLLAGGGGTGELFF. The CDR3 DNA reads as TGTGCCAGCACCCCCCCCCTACTAGCGGGGGGCGGTGGCACCGGGGAGCTGTTTTTT.

This clonotype was observed many times. The chain couples TRBV3-1 to TRBJ1-5; D remains unclear. V was shortened by 3 bases and J by 5 bases, with 8 bases between the two germline ends. The CDR3 is 13 amino acids. Germline V gene lookup returns CDR1 LGHDT and CDR2 YNNKEL (reference sequence). CDR3 nucleotides: TGTGCCAGCAGCCAGGGAGCGTATCAGCCCCAGCATTTT. This gives the protein CASSQGAYQPQHF.

The chain carries TRBV30 and TRBJ1-2; tentatively, D is TRBD1 (5 bases). CDR1 GTSNPN and CDR2 SVGIG come from the germline V gene (reference sequence). The CDR3 spans 13 residues. V was trimmed by 3 bases and J by 6 bases, leaving 14 bases between them. The CDR3 sequence is CAWSLGGENGYTF. The CDR3 region has the DNA TGTGCCTGGAGCCTCGGGGGGGAAAATGGCTACACCTTC.

This chain links TRBV7-9 with TRBJ2-7, with TRBD1 identical over 9 bases. This CDR3 has 14 amino acids. The V gene end was trimmed by 5 bases and the J gene end by 2 bases; junction bases not matched to a gene: 4. Germline loops: CDR1 SEHNR, CDR2 FQNEAQ (reference sequence). The CDR3 reads CASSVWDRAYEQYF. In DNA, the CDR3 is TGTGCCAGCAGCGTATGGGACAGGGCCTACGAGCAGTACTTC. Drawing the rest from reference TRBV7-9 and TRBJ2-7, the complete variable domain is DTGVSQNPRHKITKRGQNVTFRCDPISEHNRLYWYRQTLGQGPEFLTYFQNEAQLEKSRLLSDRFSAERPKGSFSTLEIQRTEQGDSAMYLCASSVWDRAYEQYFGPGTRLTVT.

At least ten counts were recorded for this clonotype. This chain joins TRBV7-2 and TRBJ2-2, with D tentatively TRBD2 (5 bases). V gave up 5 bases and J gave up 1 base, with 8 bases separating them. CDR1 is SGHTA and CDR2 is FQGNSA in the germline V gene. The CDR3 extends over 14 amino acids. The CDR3 here is CASSRRENTGELFF. The CDR3 nucleotides read TGTGCCAGCAGCCGTCGGGAGAACACCGGGGAGCTGTTTTTT.

This clonotype was observed a handful of times. This sequence joins TRBV5-5 and TRBJ2-1; TRBD2 is a possible D gene (6 bases). Germline assignment: CDR1 SGHKS and CDR2 YYEKEE (reference sequence). The CDR3 length is 13 residues. The V and J ends lost 4 bases and 7 bases respectively, with 12 bases between them. CDR3 sequence: CASSPGGANEQFF. The CDR3 coding sequence is TGTGCCAGCAGCCCAGGAGGGGCGAATGAGCAGTTCTTC.

The V gene is TRBV4-1, the J gene TRBJ1-4; D gene unclear. The CDR3 has 17 residues. Germline CDR1 reads MGHRA; CDR2 reads YSYEKL. Deletions cut 0 bases from V and 4 bases from J, with 15 bases between. The CDR3 protein is CASSQDRATQLNEKLFF. The CDR3, as DNA: TGCGCCAGCAGCCAAGATAGGGCTACACAGCTTAATGAAAAACTGTTTTTT.

V usage is TRBV10-3 and J usage is TRBJ1-4; D is perhaps TRBD1 (6 bases). The V gene's germline CDR1 is ENHRY and CDR2 SYGVKD. CDR3 length equals 17 residues. Trimming removed 0 bases from V and 3 bases from J, with 14 bases in between. The CDR3 nucleotides read TGTGCCATCAGTGAGTCAGGGACACCTATTCCTAATGAAAAACTGTTTTTT. It is translated as CAISESGTPIPNEKLFF.

This clonotype was detected a few times. The rearrangement links TRBV5-1 to TRBJ2-1; 7 bases match TRBD1. V shed 0 bases, J shed 3 bases, and the junction held 9 bases outside the gene matches. Looked up from germline, CDR1 is SGHRS and CDR2 is YFSETQ. This CDR3 region has 17 residues. CDR3 nucleotides: TGCGCCAGCAGCTTGGCCCCGGGACAGCCTTACTACAATGAGCAGTTCTTC. It translates to CASSLAPGQPYYNEQFF.

This rearrangement joins TRBV13 to TRBJ2-7, with TRBD1 identical over 9 bases. Germline V gives CDR1 PRHDT, CDR2 FYEKMQ (reference sequence). Germline trimming cut 3 bases from V and 7 bases from J; bases unmatched to any gene: 19. The CDR3 length is 18 residues. The CDR3 sequence is CASSLEVSRQGEDYEQYF. DNA for the CDR3: TGTGCCAGCAGCTTGGAGGTCTCTCGACAGGGGGAGGACTATGAGCAGTACTTC.

This clonotype was recorded many times. V usage is TRBV12-3 or TRBV12-4 and J usage is TRBJ1-4; D gene ambiguous. CDR3 length: 14 residues. Trimming took off 2 bases at V and 4 bases at J, with 8 bases between the two ends. CDR3 sequence reads: CASSLWRINEKLFF. The CDR3 bases are TGTGCCAGCAGTTTATGGCGGATTAATGAAAAACTGTTTTTT.

V gene TRBV7-6 combines with J gene TRBJ2-1; TRBD2 matches 7 bases. The CDR3 consists of 15 residues. Germline V gives CDR1 SGHVS, CDR2 FNYEAQ. Trimming cost V 5 bases and J 10 bases; bases outside gene matches: 14. As DNA, the CDR3 is TGTGCCAGCAGCAAGTCGGACGGGAGGATGACAGAGCAGTTCTTC. It translates to CASSKSDGRMTEQFF.

The J gene is TRBJ2-3, the V gene TRBV20-1; D unclear. Germline V gene sequence: CDR1 DFQATT, CDR2 SNEGSKA (reference sequence). Between the trimmed V and J ends, which lost 4 bases and 2 bases, there was a span of 13 bases. The CDR3 is 14 residues long. In DNA, the CDR3 is TGCAGTGCTAAATATAGCCTTACCACAGATACGCAGTATTTT. This encodes CSAKYSLTTDTQYF.